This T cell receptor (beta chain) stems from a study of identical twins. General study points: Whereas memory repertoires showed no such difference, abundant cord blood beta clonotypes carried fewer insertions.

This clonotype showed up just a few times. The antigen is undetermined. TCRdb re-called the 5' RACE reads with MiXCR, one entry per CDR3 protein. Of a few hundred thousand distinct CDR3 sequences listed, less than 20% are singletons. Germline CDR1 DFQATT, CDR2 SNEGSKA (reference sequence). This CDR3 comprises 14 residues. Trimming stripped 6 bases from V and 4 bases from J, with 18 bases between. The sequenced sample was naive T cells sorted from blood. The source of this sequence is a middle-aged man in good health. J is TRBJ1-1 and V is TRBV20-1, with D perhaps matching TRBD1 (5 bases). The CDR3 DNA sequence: TGCAGTGCCATAACGGGACGGGGGGGCACTGAAGCTTTCTTT. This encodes CSAITGRGGTEAFF.